The 8 T cell receptor beta chains presented below share a single source sample, sequenced in a study of PD-1 blockade in classical Hodgkin lymphoma. The time point denotes: cycle 4 day 1 (C4D1), after 6 weeks of nivolumab. Following autologous stem cell transplantation, relapse occurred in every patient, and exposure to brentuximab vedotin varied. Sequencing was performed with immunoSEQ multiplex PCR; in TCRdb, only in-frame clones are kept and a portion is missing. The repertoire holds roughly 50,000 clones, 90% seen once, with 11% to 15% in the top ten. Specimen: peripheral blood mononuclear cells (PBMCs), collected before the fourth cycle of nivolumab. The receptors derive from a human donor with classical Hodgkin lymphoma.

The sample holds one count of this clone. The genes are TRBV5-1 and TRBJ1-1; possibly TRBD1 for D (6 bases). Trimming stripped 1 base from V and 3 bases from J, with 19 bases between. Germline V lookup: CDR1 SGHRS, CDR2 YFSETQ. This CDR3 has 17 residues. In nucleotides, the CDR3 is TGCGCCAGCAGCTTGTTGTGGGAGGGGGGGTTGGACACTGAAGCTTTCTTT. Translating gives CASSLLWEGGLDTEAFF. The variable domain in full, with the rest retrieved from reference TRBV5-1 and TRBJ1-1, is KAGVTQTPRYLIKTRGQQVTLSCSPISGHRSVSWYQQTPGQGLQFLFEYFSETQRNKGNFPGRFSGRQFSNSRSEMNVSTLELGDSALYLCASSLLWEGGLDTEAFFGQGTRLTVV.

This chain joins TRBV11-3 and TRBJ2-4; 7 bases line up with TRBD1. Trimming at V came to 5 bases and at J to 6 bases, leaving 1 base not matched to a gene. The CDR3 extends over 12 amino acids. The V gene's germline CDR1 is SGHNT and CDR2 YENEEA. The chain's CDR3 is CASSAGGNIQYF. CDR3 nucleotides: TGTGCCAGCAGCGCAGGGGGAAACATTCAGTACTTC.

This chain links TRBV6-6 with TRBJ2-7; weak D call: TRBD2 (6 bases). This CDR3 region has 13 residues. Germline CDR1 MNHNY, CDR2 SVGAGI (reference sequence). Trimming left V 7 bases short and J 4 bases short, with 14 bases between. This CDR3 reads CASTLAERYEQYF. The DNA for the CDR3 is TGTGCCAGCACCTTAGCGGAGCGTTACGAGCAGTACTTC.

The rearrangement uses TRBV2 and TRBJ2-7, with TRBD2 matching 7 bases. J was trimmed by 6 bases and V by 2 bases; bases with no gene match: 10. CDR3 size: 15 residues. Germline-derived CDR1 and CDR2 are SNHLY and FYNNEI. This CDR3 reads CASSERAGDSGEQYF. The CDR3 DNA is TGTGCCAGCAGTGAAAGGGCGGGAGATTCCGGCGAGCAGTACTTC.

The rearrangement links TRBV6-5 to TRBJ2-7; D tentatively reads TRBD1 or TRBD2 (6 bases each). This CDR3 is built from 15 residues. The V and J ends lost 3 bases and 2 bases respectively, with 14 bases between them. The germline V gene encodes CDR1 MNHEY and CDR2 SVGAGI. CDR3 protein: CASSYTGRKAYEQYF. In nucleotides, the CDR3 is TGTGCCAGCAGTTATACAGGGAGGAAAGCCTACGAGCAGTACTTC.

The chain couples TRBV7-9 to TRBJ2-1, with D unresolved. The CDR3 spans 13 residues. The V gene lost 1 base and the J gene lost 9 bases, with 10 bases spanning the gap. CDR1 SEHNR and CDR2 FQNEAQ come from the germline V gene (reference sequence). The CDR3 spells CASSLVGWGEQFF. As DNA, the CDR3 is TGTGCCAGCAGCTTAGTGGGGTGGGGTGAGCAGTTCTTC.

V gene TRBV9 combines with J gene TRBJ1-5; unclear D gene. The CDR3 has 18 residues. CDR1 and CDR2 from the germline V gene are SGDLS and YYNGEE. V lost 1 base, J lost 1 base, and 18 bases lay in between. CDR3 nucleotide sequence: TGTGCCAGCAGCGTAAACACTACCCGGGCCCCCAGCAATCAGCCCCAGCATTTT. It specifies CASSVNTTRAPSNQPQHF.

This clone was seen a single time. The genes are TRBV7-3 and TRBJ2-2; D perhaps matches TRBD1 (5 bases). The V end was cut by 0 bases, the J end by 4 bases, with 9 bases between. The germline V gene has CDR1 SGHTA and CDR2 FQGTGA. This CDR3 has 15 amino acids. The CDR3 bases are TGTGCCAGCAGCTTAACGGGGCGCGTCACCGGGGAGCTGTTTTTT. Amino acids: CASSLTGRVTGELFF.